This T cell receptor beta chain was captured in a study of blood T cells in healthy people across ages. Overall study results and limits: The recorded TCR beta diversity per million T cells decreased in a roughly linear manner with age. Naive and antigen-experienced cells were not separated, limiting conclusive comparison.

Every donor contributed around 10 milliliters of peripheral blood by blood draw. The CDR3 runs 13 residues. Germline lookup yields CDR1 DFQATT and CDR2 SNEGSKA (reference sequence). The ends lost 6 bases at V and 6 bases at J; junction bases unmatched: 7. Remarks on this clonotype: The antigen is unknown.

With a J-beta primer mix and a sample-barcoded 5' primer, a second PCR ran about 7 to 11 cycles. Via MiXCR, TCRdb re-called the 5' RACE reads, giving one row per CDR3 protein. The sample carries about 1.7 million distinct CDR3 sequences, 28% recorded once. The chain recombines TRBV20-1 with TRBJ2-1; 8 bases map to TRBD1. The sample was blood. The receptor was isolated from a woman aged 25 to 39 in good health. The CDR3 nucleotides are TGCAGTGCCCACCATGACAGGGGCAATGAGCAGTTCTTC. Translated: CSAHHDRGNEQFF.